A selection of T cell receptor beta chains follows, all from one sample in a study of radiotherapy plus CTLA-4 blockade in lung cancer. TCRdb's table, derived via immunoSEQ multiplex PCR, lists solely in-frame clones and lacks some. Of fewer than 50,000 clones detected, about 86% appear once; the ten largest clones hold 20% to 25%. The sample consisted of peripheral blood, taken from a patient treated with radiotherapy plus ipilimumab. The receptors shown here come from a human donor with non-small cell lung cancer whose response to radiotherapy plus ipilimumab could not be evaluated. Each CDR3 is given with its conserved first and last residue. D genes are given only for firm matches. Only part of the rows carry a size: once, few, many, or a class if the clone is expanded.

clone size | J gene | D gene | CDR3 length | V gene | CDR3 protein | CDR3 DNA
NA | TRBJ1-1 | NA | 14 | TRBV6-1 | CASSDRPGDTEAFF | TGTGCCAGCAGTGATCGGCCTGGAGACACTGAAGCTTTCTTT
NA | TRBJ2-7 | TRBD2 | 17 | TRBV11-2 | CASSSVGGKGNAYEQYF | TGTGCCAGCAGCTCCGTGGGGGGGAAGGGGAACGCCTACGAGCAGTACTTC
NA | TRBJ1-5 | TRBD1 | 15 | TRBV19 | CASRGRGNGNQPQHF | TGTGCCAGTAGGGGCAGGGGGAATGGCAATCAGCCCCAGCATTTT
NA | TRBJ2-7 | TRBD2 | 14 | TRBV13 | CASSFSGSSDEQYF | TGTGCCAGCAGCTTTAGCGGGAGTAGCGACGAGCAGTACTTC
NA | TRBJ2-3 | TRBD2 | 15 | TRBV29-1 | CSVEGLAGGTDTQYF | TGCAGCGTTGAGGGACTAGCGGGGGGCACAGATACGCAGTATTTT
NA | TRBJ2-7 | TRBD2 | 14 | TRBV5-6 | CASSHRLAGVEQYF | TGTGCCAGCAGCCATCGACTAGCGGGGGTCGAGCAGTACTTC
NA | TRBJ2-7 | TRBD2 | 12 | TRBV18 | CANSRELHEQYF | TGTGCCAACTCGCGGGAGTTACACGAGCAGTACTTC
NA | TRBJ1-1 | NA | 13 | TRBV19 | CASIRPEGRTAFF | TGTGCCAGTATCCGCCCGGAGGGAAGGACAGCTTTCTTT
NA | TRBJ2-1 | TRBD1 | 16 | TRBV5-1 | CASSAAGTGSLNEQFF | TGCGCCAGCAGCGCCGCCGGGACAGGGTCACTCAATGAGCAGTTCTTC
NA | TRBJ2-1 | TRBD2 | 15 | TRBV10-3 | CAISEGLAAYNEQFF | TGTGCCATCAGTGAGGGACTAGCGGCCTACAATGAGCAGTTCTTC
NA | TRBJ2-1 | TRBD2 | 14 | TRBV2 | CASSGTSGYNEQFF | TGTGCCAGCAGTGGGACTAGCGGATACAATGAGCAGTTCTTC
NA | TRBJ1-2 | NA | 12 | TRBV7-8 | CASSLVRGGYTF | TGTGCCAGCAGCTTAGTTCGGGGTGGCTACACCTTC
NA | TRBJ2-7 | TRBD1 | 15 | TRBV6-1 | CASTPTGTVNYEQYF | TGTGCCAGCACCCCAACCGGGACAGTTAACTACGAGCAGTACTTC
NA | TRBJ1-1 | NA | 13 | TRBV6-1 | CASSDYVNTEAFF | TGTGCCAGCAGTGACTACGTGAACACTGAAGCTTTCTTT
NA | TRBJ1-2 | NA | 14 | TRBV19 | CASRLTEPTYGYTF | TGTGCCAGTAGATTGACAGAACCGACCTATGGCTACACCTTC
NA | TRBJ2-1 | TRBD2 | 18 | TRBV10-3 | CAISGQSGLAVTYNEQFF | TGTGCCATCAGTGGCCAGTCGGGACTAGCGGTGACCTACAATGAGCAGTTCTTC
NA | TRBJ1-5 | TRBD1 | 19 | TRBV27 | CASSPGTGGLGRGNQPQHF | TGTGCCAGCAGCCCCGGGACAGGGGGCTTGGGGAGGGGCAATCAGCCCCAGCATTTT
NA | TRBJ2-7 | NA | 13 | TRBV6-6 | CASSYPPNYEQYF | TGTGCCAGCAGTTACCCCCCTAACTACGAGCAGTACTTC
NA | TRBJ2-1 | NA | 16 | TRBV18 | CASSPRDGGGGYEQFF | TGTGCCAGCTCACCTCGAGATGGGGGAGGAGGGTATGAGCAGTTCTTC
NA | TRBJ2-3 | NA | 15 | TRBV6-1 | CASSEWKTSTDTQYF | TGTGCCAGCAGTGAATGGAAGACTAGCACAGATACGCAGTATTTT
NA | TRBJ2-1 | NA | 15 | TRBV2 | CASSEAGLSGNEQFF | TGTGCCAGCAGTGAAGCCGGGCTATCGGGGAATGAGCAGTTCTTC
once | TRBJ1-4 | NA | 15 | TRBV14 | CASSQVGGVGEKLFF | TGTGCCAGCAGCCAAGTTGGCGGGGTTGGTGAAAAACTGTTTTTT
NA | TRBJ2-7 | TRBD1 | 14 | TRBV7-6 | CASSPGTGTSEQYF | TGTGCCAGCAGCCCCGGGACAGGGACATCCGAGCAGTACTTC
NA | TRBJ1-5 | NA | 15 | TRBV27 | CASSLSGGSNQPQHF | TGTGCCAGCAGTTTATCTGGCGGGAGCAATCAGCCCCAGCATTTT
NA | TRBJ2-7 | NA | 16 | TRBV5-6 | CASSLEALRVSYEQYF | TGTGCCAGCAGCTTGGAGGCCCTCAGGGTTTCCTACGAGCAGTACTTC
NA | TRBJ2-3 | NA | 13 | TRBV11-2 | CASSQSPGDTQYF | TGTGCCAGCAGTCAATCACCGGGAGATACGCAGTATTTT
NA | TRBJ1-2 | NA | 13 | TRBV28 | CASSSSGNYGYTF | TGTGCCAGCAGTTCTTCAGGGAACTATGGCTACACCTTC
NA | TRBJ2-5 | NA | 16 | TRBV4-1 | CASSQGGWGVEETQYF | TGCGCCAGCAGCCAGGGAGGATGGGGGGTAGAAGAGACCCAGTACTTC
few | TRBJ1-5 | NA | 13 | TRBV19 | CASTPYRDQPQHF | TGTGCCAGTACCCCCTACAGGGATCAGCCCCAGCATTTT
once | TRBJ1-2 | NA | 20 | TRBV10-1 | CASSESNYIYYRERSYGYTF | TGCGCCAGCAGTGAGTCGAACTACATTTACTACAGGGAAAGGAGCTATGGCTACACCTTC
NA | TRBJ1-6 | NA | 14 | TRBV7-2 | CASSPALQVSPLHF | TGTGCCAGCAGCCCTGCCCTGCAGGTTTCACCCCTCCACTTT
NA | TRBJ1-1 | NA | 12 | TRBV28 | CATKDKNTEAFF | TGTGCCACCAAGGACAAGAACACTGAAGCTTTCTTT
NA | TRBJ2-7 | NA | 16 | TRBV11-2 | CASSPIRDTSSYEQYF | TGTGCCAGCAGCCCCATCCGGGACACATCCTCCTACGAGCAGTACTTC
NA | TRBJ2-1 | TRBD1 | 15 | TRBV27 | CASREGDSAYNEQFF | TGTGCCAGCAGAGAGGGGGACAGCGCCTACAATGAGCAGTTCTTC
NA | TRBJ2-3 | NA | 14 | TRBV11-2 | CASSLPGFTDTQYF | TGTGCCAGCAGCCTTCCGGGGTTCACAGATACGCAGTATTTT
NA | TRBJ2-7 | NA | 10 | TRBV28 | CASGRSEQYF | TGTGCCAGCGGTCGGTCGGAGCAGTACTTC
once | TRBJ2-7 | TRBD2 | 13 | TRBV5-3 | CARVLAGAVEQYF | TGTGCCAGAGTACTAGCGGGAGCGGTCGAGCAGTACTTC
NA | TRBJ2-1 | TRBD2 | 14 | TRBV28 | CASKIGGAYNEQFF | TGTGCCAGCAAGATCGGGGGGGCTTACAATGAGCAGTTCTTC
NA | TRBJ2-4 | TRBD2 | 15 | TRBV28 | CASSLGTSGSNIQYF | TGTGCCAGCAGTTTAGGGACTAGCGGGAGTAACATTCAGTACTTC
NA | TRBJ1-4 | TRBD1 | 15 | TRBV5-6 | CASSWGTATNEKLFF | TGTGCCAGCAGCTGGGGGACAGCAACTAATGAAAAACTGTTTTTT
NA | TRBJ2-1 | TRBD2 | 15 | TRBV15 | CATSRLGLEHNEQFF | TGTGCCACCAGCAGACTGGGACTAGAGCACAATGAGCAGTTCTTC
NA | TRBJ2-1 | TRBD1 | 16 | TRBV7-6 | CASSLVPGQGYNEQFF | TGTGCCAGCAGCCTAGTCCCGGGACAGGGGTACAATGAGCAGTTCTTC
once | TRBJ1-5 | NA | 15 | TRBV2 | CASSENLSAGQPQHF | TGTGCCAGCAGTGAAAATCTATCGGCGGGTCAGCCCCAGCATTTT
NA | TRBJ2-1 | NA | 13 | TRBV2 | CASNGLRGWEQFF | TGTGCCAGCAATGGTCTTAGGGGTTGGGAGCAGTTCTTC
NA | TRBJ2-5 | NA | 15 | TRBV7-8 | CASSFRDLPQETQYF | TGTGCCAGCAGCTTTCGGGACTTGCCGCAAGAGACCCAGTACTTC
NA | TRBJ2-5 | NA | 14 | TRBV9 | CASSVGGQEETQYF | TGTGCCAGCAGCGTAGGGGGACAAGAGGAGACCCAGTACTTC
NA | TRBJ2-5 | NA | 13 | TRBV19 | CASSSVIQETQYF | TGTGCCAGTAGTTCAGTGATTCAAGAGACCCAGTACTTC
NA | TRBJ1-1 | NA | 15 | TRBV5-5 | CASSRAGLGAGIAFF | TGTGCCAGCAGCCGGGCGGGGTTGGGTGCAGGAATAGCTTTCTTT
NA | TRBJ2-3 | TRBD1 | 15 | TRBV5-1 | CASSQGQGTADTQYF | TGCGCCAGCAGCCAGGGACAGGGGACGGCAGATACGCAGTATTTT
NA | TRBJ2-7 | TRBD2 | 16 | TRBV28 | CASSSVAGDTPYEQYF | TGTGCCAGCAGTTCCGTAGCGGGAGACACCCCCTACGAGCAGTACTTC